This entry lists 31 T cell receptor beta chains sequenced from one sample in a study of T cells in localized non-small cell lung cancer (dated by TCRdb to the early 2020s). Library prep was done by the immunoSEQ multiplex PCR assay. TCRdb retrieved this table from immuneACCESS and kept in-frame rearrangements only. Not all clones are present; in checked studies, unresolved V genes account for under half, and no reason is known for the remainder. Recorded for this sample are about 57,000 clones; 80% to 95% of them occurred a single time. The ten largest clones take up nearly 20% of the sample. The sample was peripheral blood, taken before any cancer treatment. These receptors were collected from a man aged 35 to 69 with stage I lung adenocarcinoma.

The chain links TRBV5-6 to TRBJ2-5, with 7 bases matching TRBD2. Trimming removed 4 bases from V and 4 bases from J; junction bases left unmatched: 4. Germline V CDR1 and CDR2: SGHDT, YYEEEE. The CDR3 loop spans 13 amino acids. The CDR3 nucleotides are TGTGCCAGCAGCCGGGGGGAGGCAGAGACCCAGTACTTC. Encoded protein: CASSRGEAETQYF.

The J gene is TRBJ2-1, the V gene TRBV9, with 7 bases matching TRBD2. The length of the CDR3 is 12 residues. V gave up 4 bases and J gave up 7 bases; unmatched junction bases: 2. Germline V gene lookup returns CDR1 SGDLS and CDR2 YYNGEE. CDR3 nucleotides: TGTGCCAGCAGCCCGCGGGAGAATGAGCAGTTCTTC. Amino acids: CASSPRENEQFF.

V gene TRBV7-9 combines with J gene TRBJ2-5; the match to TRBD1 covers 7 bases. Germline V gene data show CDR1 as SEHNR and CDR2 as FQNEAQ (reference sequence). This CDR3 is built from 14 residues. V trimming: 7 bases; J trimming: 1 base; junction bases outside the gene matches: 6. The CDR3 sequence: CASNNDRVQETQYF. The CDR3 coding sequence is TGTGCCAGCAACAATGACAGGGTCCAAGAGACCCAGTACTTC.

The V gene is TRBV6-5, the J gene TRBJ2-1, with 7 bases aligning to TRBD1. This CDR3 comprises 13 residues. The junction had 3 bases not matched to a gene; V was cut back by 4 bases and J by 6 bases. Germline lookup yields CDR1 MNHEY and CDR2 SVGAGI. CDR3: CASSLGQSNEQFF. The CDR3 nucleotides read TGTGCCAGCAGTTTGGGACAGAGCAATGAGCAGTTCTTC.

V and J are TRBV18 and TRBJ2-3; weak D call: TRBD2 (5 bases). CDR1 and CDR2 from the germline V gene are KGHSH and LQKENI. Trimming removed 2 bases from V and 3 bases from J, with 24 bases in between. This CDR3 is built from 19 residues. The CDR3 coding sequence is TGTGCCAGCTCACCATTTTCTTCGACAAGAGGAGCGGATACAGATACGCAGTATTTT. This codes for CASSPFSSTRGADTDTQYF. Complete variable domain (other parts from reference TRBV18 and TRBJ2-3): NAGVMQNPRHLVRRRGQEARLRCSPMKGHSHVYWYRQLPEEGLKFMVYLQKENIIDESGMPKERFSAEFPKEGPSILRIQQVVRGDSAAYFCASSPFSSTRGADTDTQYFGPGTRLTVL.

The V and J genes are TRBV10-3 and TRBJ1-5, with 8 bases fitting TRBD1. The length of the CDR3 is 15 residues. The trim removed 2 bases at V and 7 bases at J, leaving 7 bases unmatched. Per germline, CDR1 ENHRY and CDR2 SYGVKD. The DNA for the CDR3 is TGTGCCATCAGTGAGACAGGGGGTCAGGGCCAGCCCCAGCATTTT. It yields the protein CAISETGGQGQPQHF.

V is TRBV7-2 and J is TRBJ1-4; tentatively, D is TRBD1 (5 bases). The CDR3 sequence is 14 residues long. Germline assignment: CDR1 SGHTA and CDR2 FQGNSA. Trimming cost V 4 bases and J 6 bases, with 12 bases left between them. CDR3 in DNA: TGTGCCAGCAGCTCAGCCGGGACCTATGAAAAACTGTTTTTT. Translation: CASSSAGTYEKLFF.

DNA for the CDR3: TGTGCCAGCAGTTACTCGGGCAGGGCGTGGGTCGAGCAGTACTTC. This codes for CASSYSGRAWVEQYF. This rearrangement joins TRBV6-5 to TRBJ2-7, with a tentative D call TRBD1 (5 bases). The CDR3 is made up of 15 amino acids. Germline CDR1 is MNHEY and CDR2 is SVGAGI. Trimming cost V 0 bases and J 6 bases, with 15 bases left between them.

Written as DNA, the CDR3 is TGTGCCAGTAGTTTGGTTTCTTCGGGACAGGGAGCCTACGAGCAGTACTTC. Translated, it gives CASSLVSSGQGAYEQYF. The V and J genes are TRBV19 and TRBJ2-7, with 9 bases that match TRBD1. V was pared by 5 bases and J by 2 bases, with 13 bases of the junction left unmatched. Germline V CDR1 and CDR2: LNHDA, SQIVND (reference sequence). CDR3 length: 17 residues.

The chain is built from TRBV19 and TRBJ1-4; 9 nucleotides agree with TRBD1. The CDR3 is 20 residues long. V lost 11 bases and J lost 0; bases outside the gene matches: 22. Germline lookup yields CDR1 LNHDA and CDR2 SQIVND (reference sequence). CDR3 sequence (DNA): TGTGCCTCTACAGGGGGCGCAGGATCTTGGTTTTTGGCAACTAATGAAAAACTGTTTTTT. It is translated as CASTGGAGSWFLATNEKLFF.

This chain joins TRBV28 and TRBJ2-7, with 7 bases that match TRBD1. Trimming at V came to 5 bases and at J to 3 bases, leaving 25 bases not matched to a gene. The length of the CDR3 is 20 residues. Germline CDR1 reads MDHEN; CDR2 reads SYDVKM. CDR3 bases: TGTGCCAGCAGTGGAATGAGGGGACAGCGACTTGGGTCTTTGGACTACGAGCAGTACTTC. Translating it yields CASSGMRGQRLGSLDYEQYF.

The chain is built from TRBV5-4 and TRBJ1-5; D uncertain. V lost 0 bases and J lost 7, with 8 bases in between. This CDR3 is built from 13 residues. Germline CDR1 is SGHNT and CDR2 is YYREEE (reference sequence). The CDR3, as DNA: TGTGCCAGCAGCTTGGAAGGGCGCCAGCCCCAGCATTTT. It is translated as CASSLEGRQPQHF.

V is TRBV19 and J is TRBJ1-2, with unresolved D. The V and J ends lost 5 bases and 2 bases respectively, with 12 bases between them. Germline assignment: CDR1 LNHDA and CDR2 SQIVND (reference sequence). This CDR3 spans 14 amino acids. The CDR3 loop is CASSSTYWNYGYTF. The CDR3, as DNA: TGTGCCAGTAGTTCGACTTACTGGAACTATGGCTACACCTTC.

This sequence joins TRBV9 and TRBJ2-3, with 7 nucleotides matching TRBD2. The CDR3 contains 15 residues. V lost 3 bases and J lost 2; bases outside the gene matches: 6. The germline CDR1 and CDR2 sequences are SGDLS and YYNGEE. The CDR3 loop is CASSDGGGSTDTQYF. DNA of the CDR3: TGTGCCAGCAGCGACGGGGGAGGGTCCACAGATACGCAGTATTTT.

The chain has TRBV6-1 and TRBJ1-4; D is undetermined. The CDR3 loop spans 15 amino acids. Trimming stripped 0 bases from V and 0 bases from J, with 5 bases between. Looked up from germline, CDR1 is MNHNS and CDR2 is SASEGT. The CDR3 loop is CASSEAVATNEKLFF. CDR3 nucleotides: TGTGCCAGCAGTGAAGCGGTTGCAACTAATGAAAAACTGTTTTTT.

J is TRBJ1-1 and V is TRBV6-6, with D possibly being TRBD1 (5 bases). The CDR3 has 12 residues. Germline V gives CDR1 MNHNY, CDR2 SVGAGI (reference sequence). Trimming stripped 6 bases from V and 11 bases from J, with 16 bases between. The CDR3 here is CASSTDIPWAFF. CDR3 sequence (DNA): TGTGCCAGCAGCACGGACATACCTTGGGCTTTCTTT.

The V and J genes are TRBV11-2 and TRBJ2-2; D gene unclear. The CDR3 totals 11 residues. V was pared by 3 bases and J by 5 bases, with 1 base between. Germline CDR1 reads SGHAT; CDR2 reads FQNNGV. The CDR3 loop is CASSFTGELFF. CDR3 in DNA: TGTGCCAGCAGCTTTACCGGGGAGCTGTTTTTT. The full variable domain, its missing parts supplied by reference TRBV11-2 and TRBJ2-2, is EAGVAQSPRYKIIEKRQSVAFWCNPISGHATLYWYQQILGQGPKLLIQFQNNGVVDDSQLPKDRFSAERLKGVDSTLKIQPAKLEDSAVYLCASSFTGELFFGEGSRLTVL.

The chain has TRBV4-2 and TRBJ2-1; 9 nucleotides align to TRBD2. The length of the CDR3 is 18 residues. With V trimmed by 1 base and J by 0 bases, 7 bases remained unmatched. The germline CDR1 and CDR2 sequences are LGHNA and YNFKEQ. CDR3 loop: CASSQGTSGGSSYNEQFF. CDR3 DNA sequence: TGTGCCAGCAGCCAAGGAACGAGCGGGGGGAGCTCCTACAATGAGCAGTTCTTC.

The chain has TRBV28 and TRBJ1-1; tentative D call: TRBD1 (6 bases). Germline V gives CDR1 MDHEN, CDR2 SYDVKM. This CDR3 is 13 amino acids long. The V and J ends lost 1 base and 6 bases respectively, with 9 bases between them. The CDR3 region is CASSLFRGSEAFF. DNA of the CDR3: TGTGCCAGCAGTTTATTCAGGGGATCTGAAGCTTTCTTT.

The chain carries TRBV4-2 and TRBJ2-3, with D possibly being TRBD2 (6 bases). This CDR3 comprises 17 residues. Germline V lookup: CDR1 LGHNA, CDR2 YNFKEQ. Trimming took off 1 base at V and 2 bases at J, with 16 bases between the two ends. The CDR3 sequence: CASSQADRGGTTDTQYF. The CDR3 DNA follows: TGTGCCAGCAGCCAAGCCGACAGAGGAGGGACCACAGATACGCAGTATTTT.

V and J are TRBV6-4 and TRBJ2-1; TRBD2 matches 11 bases. V shed 6 bases, J shed 8 bases, and the junction held 9 bases outside the gene matches. CDR1 and CDR2 (germline): MRHNA, SNTAGT. The CDR3 runs to 15 residues. The CDR3 DNA is TGTGCCAGCAGCCTACTAGCGGGAGTCTCGTATGAGCAGTTCTTC. This codes for CASSLLAGVSYEQFF.

The J gene is TRBJ1-1, the V gene TRBV28, with 7 bases identical to TRBD1. The ends lost 3 bases at V and 4 bases at J; junction bases unmatched: 5. CDR1 is MDHEN and CDR2 is SYDVKM in the germline V gene. The CDR3 sequence is 14 residues long. The CDR3 DNA is TGTGCCAGCAGTTTTCCGGGACAGATCACTGAAGCTTTCTTT. The encoded protein is CASSFPGQITEAFF.

The rearrangement uses TRBV19 and TRBJ2-7; D uncertain. V dropped 1 base and J dropped 6 bases, with 10 bases sitting between them. Germline V gene data show CDR1 as LNHDA and CDR2 as SQIVND (reference sequence). The CDR3 covers 13 residues. CDR3 nucleotides: TGTGCCAGTAGTATAGCATCGGTCGCCGAGCAGTACTTC. Translation gives CASSIASVAEQYF.

The chain has TRBV11-2 and TRBJ2-7; TRBD2 might be the D (6 bases). Germline CDR1 SGHAT, CDR2 FQNNGV. This CDR3 region has 15 residues. The V end lost 1 base, the J end lost 2 bases, and 12 bases lay between the germline ends. This CDR3 reads CASSLVVGLAYEQYF. The CDR3 nucleotides are TGTGCCAGCAGCTTAGTCGTGGGACTTGCCTACGAGCAGTACTTC.

The V call is TRBV2, the J call TRBJ2-2; TRBD2 matches 14 bases. After removal of 6 bases from V and 5 bases from J, the junction contained 8 bases not matched to a gene. This CDR3 region has 17 residues. The germline V gene has CDR1 SNHLY and CDR2 FYNNEI. As DNA, the CDR3 is TGTGCCAGCAGGGAGACTAGCGGGAGGGCCTGGACCGGGGAGCTGTTTTTT. Translated: CASRETSGRAWTGELFF.

V and J are TRBV11-1 and TRBJ2-7, with TRBD1 identical over 11 bases. The CDR3 has 15 residues. The trim removed 4 bases at V and 3 bases at J, leaving 5 bases unmatched. Germline V gene data show CDR1 as SGHAT and CDR2 as FQDESV (reference sequence). This CDR3 reads CASSYRGTGGYEQYF. CDR3 nucleotides: TGTGCCAGCAGCTACCGGGGGACAGGGGGCTACGAGCAGTACTTC. Full variable domain (remainder filled in from reference TRBV11-1 and TRBJ2-7): EAEVAQSPRYKITEKSQAVAFWCDPISGHATLYWYRQILGQGPELLVQFQDESVVDDSQLPKDRFSAERLKGVDSTLKIQPAELGDSAMYLCASSYRGTGGYEQYFGPGTRLTVT.

The chain carries TRBV27 and TRBJ2-7; the D gene is possibly TRBD1 (6 bases). This CDR3 region has 15 residues. Germline V gives CDR1 MNHEY, CDR2 SMNVEV (reference sequence). Trimming pared 5 bases from V and 3 bases from J, leaving 17 bases between. The CDR3, as DNA: TGTGCCAGCAGTACCCCGACAGGTTCCCACTACGAGCAGTACTTC. The encoded protein is CASSTPTGSHYEQYF.

The V gene is TRBV13, the J gene TRBJ2-7, with D possibly matching TRBD2 (6 bases). V was shortened by 5 bases and J by 0 bases, with 11 bases between the two germline ends. The CDR3 loop spans 14 amino acids. Germline V lookup: CDR1 PRHDT, CDR2 FYEKMQ (reference sequence). CDR3 DNA: TGTGCCAGCAGCGATAGCGGTAGCTCCTACGAGCAGTACTTC. Amino acid sequence: CASSDSGSSYEQYF.

The chain employs TRBV4-1 and TRBJ2-1, with D tentatively TRBD2 (6 bases). Germline V gene data show CDR1 as MGHRA and CDR2 as YSYEKL. The CDR3 spans 15 residues. Trimming removed 1 base from V and 9 bases from J, with 16 bases in between. DNA of the CDR3: TGCGCCAGCAGCCAAGGACAAACCCTGGGAGGTGAGCAGTTCTTC. It is translated as CASSQGQTLGGEQFF.

The chain carries TRBV30 and TRBJ1-1; D call uncertain. The length of the CDR3 is 15 residues. V lost 4 bases to trimming and J lost 0 bases, with 15 bases between them. The V gene's germline CDR1 is GTSNPN and CDR2 SVGIG (reference sequence). The CDR3 DNA sequence: TGTGCCTGGACTCCCCCCGGGGTTATGAACACTGAAGCTTTCTTT. It yields the protein CAWTPPGVMNTEAFF.

The chain links TRBV6-5 to TRBJ1-5; D not certain. This CDR3 spans 15 amino acids. Germline loops: CDR1 MNHEY, CDR2 SVGAGI. The germline V and J ends were trimmed by 6 bases and 0 bases, with 12 bases remaining between them. The CDR3 DNA follows: TGTGCCAGCAGAGAGACACCGAATAGCAATCAGCCCCAGCATTTT. It encodes CASRETPNSNQPQHF.